This is a list of T cell receptor beta chains from one sample in a study of OX40 agonist ivuxolimab in advanced cancers. Here immunoSEQ multiplex PCR was the method, and the copy in TCRdb shows in-frame clones only, minus some. The sample contains fewer than 30,000 clones, about 90% of which appear only once. Sequencing was performed on CD4+ or CD8+ T cells sorted from blood, taken in a trial of the OX40 agonist ivuxolimab. These receptors originate from an adult with an advanced solid tumor such as melanoma, head and neck, liver or kidney cancer. Each CDR3 is given with its conserved first and last residue. Fields, in order: clone size, J gene, V gene, D gene, CDR3 DNA, CDR3 protein. The D gene is left open where the match is weak. Size is omitted from some rows. Given values are once, few, many or a class for expanded clones.

. | TRBJ1-5 | TRBV6-1 | . | TGTGCCAGCAGTTCCGGGCTTCATCAGCCCCAGCATTTT | CASSSGLHQPQHF
. | TRBJ1-1 | TRBV2 | . | TGTGCCAGCAGTGAACCGACTAGTCAGTTCACTGAAGCTTTCTTT | CASSEPTSQFTEAFF
. | TRBJ2-5 | TRBV27 | . | TGTGCCAGCAGTTTCGGCGGATTACAAGAGACCCAGTACTTC | CASSFGGLQETQYF
. | TRBJ2-1 | TRBV28 | . | TGTGCCAGCAGTTTTAGAGGGGTCTCCTACAATGAGCAGTTCTTC | CASSFRGVSYNEQFF
. | TRBJ2-5 | TRBV7-9 | . | TGTGCCAGCACCTTGGGGGTGAACAACCAAGAGACCCAGTACTTC | CASTLGVNNQETQYF
. | TRBJ2-5 | TRBV7-8 | TRBD1 | TGTGCCAGCAGCCTCTACAGGGGCCAGTTCGCAGAGACCCAGTACTTC | CASSLYRGQFAETQYF
. | TRBJ2-7 | TRBV19 | TRBD1 | TGTGCCAGTAAGGACAGGGGCGGGTCGCAGTACTTC | CASKDRGGSQYF
. | TRBJ1-1 | TRBV15 | . | TGTGCCACCAGCAGAGATTTTTTCACTGAAGCTTTCTTT | CATSRDFFTEAFF
. | TRBJ1-1 | TRBV7-8 | . | TGTGCCAGCAGCCCCGGACAGCCCCTGAACACTGAAGCTTTCTTT | CASSPGQPLNTEAFF
. | TRBJ2-7 | TRBV2 | TRBD2 | TGTGCCAGCAGTACTAGCGTACCCTACGAGCAGTACTTC | CASSTSVPYEQYF
. | TRBJ2-5 | TRBV9 | . | TGTGCCAGCAGCCCCCCATCGTTGAGAGAGACCCAGTACTTC | CASSPPSLRETQYF
. | TRBJ2-3 | TRBV28 | TRBD1 | TGTGCCAGCAGTCTTAATGGACCGGACAGGGCAGATACGCAGTATTTT | CASSLNGPDRADTQYF
. | TRBJ1-4 | TRBV2 | . | TGTGCCAGCAGCCGCGGGACACCCAATGAAAAACTGTTTTTT | CASSRGTPNEKLFF
few | TRBJ2-1 | TRBV7-9 | . | TGTGCCATCCAGGACGGAAATGAGCAGTTCTTC | CAIQDGNEQFF
. | TRBJ2-5 | TRBV7-9 | . | TGTGCCAGCAGCTTAGTATTCGAGACCCAGTACTTC | CASSLVFETQYF
. | TRBJ2-1 | TRBV19 | . | TGTGCCAGTAGTATTGGTGGGAGTATTGAGCAGTTCTTC | CASSIGGSIEQFF
. | TRBJ1-1 | TRBV5-1 | . | TGCGCCAGCAGCCCTGCGCTGACAGGCTTGAACACTGAAGCTTTCTTT | CASSPALTGLNTEAFF
. | TRBJ2-6 | TRBV6-1 | TRBD1 | TGTGCCAGCAGTGGGCCCGGACAGGGCTCTGGGGCCAACGTCCTGACTTTC | CASSGPGQGSGANVLTF
. | TRBJ1-1 | TRBV25-1 | . | TGTGCCAGCAGTGAATATGGTAAATCCTGGGGGACGAACACTGAAGCTTTCTTT | CASSEYGKSWGTNTEAFF
. | TRBJ2-7 | TRBV6-5 | . | TGTGCCAGCAGTTATGGAGGGGAAGGCTACGAGCAGTACTTC | CASSYGGEGYEQYF
. | TRBJ2-1 | TRBV7-9 | TRBD2 | TGTGCCAGCAGCTTAGCGGCTAGCGGACCCCCGGGGAATGAGCAGTTCTTC | CASSLAASGPPGNEQFF
. | TRBJ1-5 | TRBV10-3 | . | TGTGCCATCAGTGAGTTTGGGGAATATAGCAATCAGCCCCAGCATTTT | CAISEFGEYSNQPQHF
. | TRBJ2-1 | TRBV7-6 | . | TGTGCCATTAGCGAGTCGAGTGGTGAGCAGTTCTTC | CAISESSGEQFF
. | TRBJ2-4 | TRBV7-9 | . | TGTGCCAGCAGCTTATTGGGGGCAGGGGAAAACATTCAGTACTTC | CASSLLGAGENIQYF
. | TRBJ1-1 | TRBV9 | . | TGTGCCAGCAGCCCCTCGGGTAGGGACACTGAAGCTTTCTTT | CASSPSGRDTEAFF